This T cell receptor (beta chain) was sequenced in a study of CD8 T cells in Susac syndrome. On the study more broadly: Among the Susac syndrome patients who underwent sequencing, about six had clinically active disease, while eight or nine of them were in remission.

An input of roughly 0.5 to 1 ug of RNA was subjected to reverse transcription using random hexamers. The method of amplification for TCR beta CDR3 was immunoSEQ multiplex PCR, covering 54 Vbeta and 13 Jbeta. TCRdb processed the immunoSEQ multiplex PCR reads anew with MiXCR; each CDR3 protein has one entry. The sample shows roughly 130,000 distinct CDR3 sequences, over 95% of them seen only once. Whole-study findings and limits: Clonal expansion was absent from the CD4+ T cell repertoires in Susac syndrome.

From blood CD8+ and CD4+ T cells, the TCR beta chain was sequenced. With respect to this clonotype: Antigen specificity is unknown.

The clonotype originates from a human donor with Susac syndrome. Sequenced material: CD4+ T cells from PBMCs.

CDR3 nucleotide sequence: TGTGCCAGCAGCCCGCCGGGACTAGAGTCTCACGAGCAGTACTTC. It translates to CASSPPGLESHEQYF. V is TRBV4-2 and J is TRBJ2-7; 8 nucleotides align to TRBD2. Germline trimming cut 4 bases from V and 5 bases from J; bases unmatched to any gene: 10. The CDR3 covers 15 residues. The V gene's germline CDR1 is LGHNA and CDR2 YNFKEQ.